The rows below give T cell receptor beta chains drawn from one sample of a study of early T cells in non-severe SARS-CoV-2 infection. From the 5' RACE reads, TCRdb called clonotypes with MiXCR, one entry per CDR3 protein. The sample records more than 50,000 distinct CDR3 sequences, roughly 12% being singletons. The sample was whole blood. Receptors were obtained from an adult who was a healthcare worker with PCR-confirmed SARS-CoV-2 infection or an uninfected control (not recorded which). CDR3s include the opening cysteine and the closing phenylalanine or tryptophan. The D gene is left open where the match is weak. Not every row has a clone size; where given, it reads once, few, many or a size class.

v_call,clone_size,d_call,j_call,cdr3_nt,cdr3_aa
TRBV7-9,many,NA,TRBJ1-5,TGTGCCAGCAGCGTAATGACAGAGACCCAGCCCCAGCATTTT,CASSVMTETQPQHF
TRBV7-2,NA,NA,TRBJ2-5,TGTGCCAGCAGCTTAGCTCGGTACTCCCAAGAGACCCAGTACTTC,CASSLARYSQETQYF
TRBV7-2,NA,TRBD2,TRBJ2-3,TGTGCCAGCAGCCGGGAGGCCCGGGTAGATACGCAGTATTTT,CASSREARVDTQYF
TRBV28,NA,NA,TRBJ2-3,TGTGCCAGCAGTTACCCTAGTCTCCGGGATGCAGATACGCAGTATTTT,CASSYPSLRDADTQYF
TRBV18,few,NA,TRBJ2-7,TGTGCCAGCTCACCGGGACCGATGACCTACGAGCAGTACTTC,CASSPGPMTYEQYF
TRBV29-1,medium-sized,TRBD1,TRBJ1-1,TGCAGCGCCGGACAGGGAGGGACTGAAGCTTTCTTT,CSAGQGGTEAFF
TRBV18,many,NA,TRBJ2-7,TGTGCCAGCTCATCACCGGGAGAGGTCTACGAGCAGTACTTC,CASSSPGEVYEQYF
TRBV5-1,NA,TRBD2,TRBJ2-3,TGCGCCAGCAGCACCACACCTAGCGGAAACACAGATACGCAGTATTTT,CASSTTPSGNTDTQYF
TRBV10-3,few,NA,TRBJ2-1,TGTGCCATCAGCGGGAGTCCAGGGGCCACGGGCAATGAGCAGTTCTTC,CAISGSPGATGNEQFF
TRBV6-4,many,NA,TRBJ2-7,TGTGCCAGCAGTGACTCGAGACAGCTAGCTTACTACGAGCAGTACTTC,CASSDSRQLAYYEQYF
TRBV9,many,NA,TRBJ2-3,TGTGCCAGCAGCGTAGTTCCGGAGAGCACAGATACGCAGTATTTT,CASSVVPESTDTQYF
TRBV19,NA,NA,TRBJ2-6,TGTGCCAGTAGGGAAGTCTTTTTACTCTCCCCCTCTGGGGCCAACGTCCTGACTTTC,CASREVFLLSPSGANVLTF
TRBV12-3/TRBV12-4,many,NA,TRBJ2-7,TGTGCCAGCAGCAACCGACTGACGCCTCGAGAGCAGTACTTC,CASSNRLTPREQYF
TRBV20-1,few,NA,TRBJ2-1,TGCAGTCCTGTCGACAGTAAACCTTACAATGAGCAGTTCTTC,CSPVDSKPYNEQFF
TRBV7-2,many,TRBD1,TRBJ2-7,TGTGCCAGCAGCAGAGACAGGGTCGGGCAGTACTTC,CASSRDRVGQYF
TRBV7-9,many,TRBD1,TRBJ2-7,TGTGCCAGCAGGCCCGGGACAGGGAGGGAGCAGTACTTC,CASRPGTGREQYF
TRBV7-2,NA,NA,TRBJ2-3,TGTGCCAGCAGCTTAGCGACGCTCGGGGCAGATACGCAGTATTTT,CASSLATLGADTQYF
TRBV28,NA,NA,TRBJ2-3,TGTGCCAGCAGTTACACCGGGAAAGGGGATACGCAGTATTTT,CASSYTGKGDTQYF
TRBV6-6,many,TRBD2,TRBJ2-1,TGTGCCAGCAGTTCCAGCGGGGAGGCGGGGGAGCAGTTCTTC,CASSSSGEAGEQFF
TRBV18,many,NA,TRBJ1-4,TGTGCCAGCTCACCACAAGCGGGGGCTTATAATGAAAAACTGTTTTTT,CASSPQAGAYNEKLFF
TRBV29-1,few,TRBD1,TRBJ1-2,TGCAGCGACTTGGACAGGGGGAACTATGGCTACACCTTC,CSDLDRGNYGYTF
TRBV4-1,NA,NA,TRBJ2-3,TGCGCCAGCAGCCAAGAAAAGGGAGAGGATACGCAGTATTTT,CASSQEKGEDTQYF
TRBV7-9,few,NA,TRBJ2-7,TGTGCCAGCAGCTTAGTATATGGACAACTCTCCTACGAGCAGTACTTC,CASSLVYGQLSYEQYF
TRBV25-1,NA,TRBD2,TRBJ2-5,TGTGCCAGCAGTGAGTCGACGGGAGGGGGCCAAGAGACCCAGTACTTC,CASSESTGGGQETQYF
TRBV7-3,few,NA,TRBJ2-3,TGTGCCAGCAGCCCCCAGGGTAGCACAGATACGCAGTATTTT,CASSPQGSTDTQYF
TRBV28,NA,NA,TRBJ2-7,TGTGCCAGCAGTAAGGGTGGGGCCCCCGAGGGCTACGAGCAGTACTTC,CASSKGGAPEGYEQYF
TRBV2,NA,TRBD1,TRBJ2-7,TGTGCCAGCAGCGACAGGGGTATCGAGCAGTACTTC,CASSDRGIEQYF
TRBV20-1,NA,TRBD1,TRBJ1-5,TGCAGTGCCAGACAGGGTCTTGGGCCCCAGCATTTT,CSARQGLGPQHF